Following are 25 T cell receptor beta chains from one sample sequenced in a study of a mutant IDH1 vaccine in newly diagnosed glioma. The antigens for these receptors are not known. Sample time point: week 23, last vaccination. With topical imiquimod, each dose of the vaccine consisted of 300 ug of mutant IDH1 20-mer peptide. Sequencing used immunoSEQ multiplex PCR; TCRdb keeps in-frame clones, though not all of them. The data contain tens of thousands of clones, around 82% of them singletons. Material: PBMCs, obtained from a glioma patient whose treatment included an IDH1 peptide vaccine. The receptors shown here come from a man between 18 and 29 years old with glioma.

V usage is TRBV14 and J usage is TRBJ2-7, with D perhaps given as TRBD1 or TRBD2 (5 bases each). CDR1 and CDR2 (germline): SGHDN, FVKESK. V was cut by 3 bases and J by 1 base, with 10 bases left in between. The CDR3 length is 14 residues. This CDR3 is CASSQFGASYEQYF. The CDR3 nucleotides read TGTGCCAGCAGCCAGTTCGGGGCTTCCTACGAGCAGTACTTC. Supplemented by reference TRBV14 and TRBJ2-7, the full variable domain reads EAGVTQFPSHSVIEKGQTVTLRCDPISGHDNLYWYRRVMGKEIKFLLHFVKESKQDESGMPNNRFLAERTGGTYSTLKVQPAELEDSGVYFCASSQFGASYEQYFGPGTRLTVT.

This rearrangement joins TRBV5-1 to TRBJ2-7; D call uncertain. There are 14 residues in the CDR3. Germline CDR1 SGHRS, CDR2 YFSETQ. The ends were cut back, 0 bases at V and 3 bases at J, with 10 bases in the middle. In nucleotides, the CDR3 is TGCGCCAGCAGCTTGGGCGTAGGTAGCTACGAGCAGTACTTC. It translates to CASSLGVGSYEQYF.

The chain is built from TRBV6-5 and TRBJ2-1; D unclear. Trimming removed 0 bases from V and 5 bases from J, with 8 bases in between. The CDR3 consists of 14 residues. CDR1 and CDR2 from the germline V gene are MNHEY and SVGAGI. CDR3 in amino acids: CASSYSPGHNEQFF. The CDR3 coding sequence is TGTGCCAGCAGTTACTCCCCAGGACACAATGAGCAGTTCTTC.

This chain joins TRBV19 and TRBJ1-1, with a tentative D call TRBD1 (6 bases). V was trimmed by 11 bases and J by 6 bases, leaving 13 bases between them. The CDR3 runs 11 residues. Looked up from germline, CDR1 is LNHDA and CDR2 is SQIVND (reference sequence). The CDR3 DNA is TGTGCCGGACTCAGGGGTGCTGAAGCTTTCTTT. The encoded protein is CAGLRGAEAFF.

The chain carries TRBV5-1 and TRBJ1-3; unclear D gene. V was shortened by 0 bases and J by 2 bases, with 3 bases between the two germline ends. This CDR3 has 13 residues. From germline, CDR1 is SGHRS and CDR2 YFSETQ. The CDR3 region has the DNA TGCGCCAGCAGCTTGGGAGCTGGAAACACCATATATTTT. This gives the protein CASSLGAGNTIYF. Together with reference TRBV5-1 and TRBJ1-3, the CDR3 gives the full variable domain: KAGVTQTPRYLIKTRGQQVTLSCSPISGHRSVSWYQQTPGQGLQFLFEYFSETQRNKGNFPGRFSGRQFSNSRSEMNVSTLELGDSALYLCASSLGAGNTIYFGEGSWLTVV.

The V call is TRBV25-1, the J call TRBJ2-2, with 10 bases lining up with TRBD1. CDR1 MGHDK and CDR2 SYGVNS come from the germline V gene. The trim removed 7 bases at V and 5 bases at J, leaving 7 bases unmatched. The CDR3 is 15 amino acids. The CDR3 DNA reads TGTGCCAGCAAGATGGCGGACAGGGGGACCGGGGAGCTGTTTTTT. It is translated as CASKMADRGTGELFF.

The rearrangement links TRBV4-1 to TRBJ2-1; 10 bases are shared with TRBD2. The CDR3 has 18 amino acids. Germline V gene sequence: CDR1 MGHRA, CDR2 YSYEKL. V was clipped by 0 bases and J by 3 bases; unmatched bases: 8. DNA of the CDR3: TGCGCCAGCAGCCAAGATACTAGCGGGGACCATCGCTACAATGAGCAGTTCTTC. This sequence encodes CASSQDTSGDHRYNEQFF.

This clone was detected a few times. The J gene is TRBJ1-1, the V gene TRBV7-8; 9 bases are shared with TRBD1. Germline V gene lookup returns CDR1 SGHVS and CDR2 FQNEAQ. CDR3 length equals 14 residues. The ends lost 5 bases at V and 5 bases at J; junction bases unmatched: 6. CDR3 amino acids: CASSPRQGGTEAFF. The CDR3 nucleotides read TGTGCCAGCAGCCCGCGACAGGGGGGGACTGAAGCTTTCTTT.

The chain recombines TRBV6-4 with TRBJ2-1; 8 bases are a match to TRBD2. The CDR3 spans 10 residues. The V and J ends lost 8 bases and 9 bases, in that order; junction bases with no gene match: 0. Germline V gives CDR1 MRHNA, CDR2 SNTAGT. Here the CDR3 reads CASGLAEQFF. CDR3 bases: TGTGCCAGCGGACTAGCTGAGCAGTTCTTC.

This chain connects TRBV6-5 to TRBJ2-2; 7 nucleotides match TRBD1. The CDR3 has 15 amino acids. The V gene's germline CDR1 is MNHEY and CDR2 SVGAGI. Trimming cost V 2 bases and J 1 base; bases outside gene matches: 1. CDR3 amino acids: CASSYDRVNTGELFF. CDR3 nucleotide sequence: TGTGCCAGCAGTTACGACAGGGTGAACACCGGGGAGCTGTTTTTT.

This clone occurred a few times. This chain uses TRBV28 with TRBJ2-7; the D gene is possibly TRBD1 (5 bases). V gave up 5 bases and J gave up 5 bases, with 16 bases separating them. This CDR3 region has 14 residues. The V gene's germline CDR1 is MDHEN and CDR2 SYDVKM. The CDR3 DNA reads as TGTGCCAGCAGTCCGCCCCAGGGAAGGGACGAGCAGTACTTC. This codes for CASSPPQGRDEQYF.

CDR3 sequence: CASTEIGWSYEQYF. DNA of the CDR3: TGTGCCAGCACCGAGATTGGGTGGTCCTACGAGCAGTACTTC. This rearrangement joins TRBV6-6 to TRBJ2-7; the D is unclear. The CDR3 is 14 residues long. From germline, CDR1 is MNHNY and CDR2 SVGAGI (reference sequence). V lost 7 bases, J lost 1 base, and 14 bases lay in between.

The chain recombines TRBV9 with TRBJ2-7; a possible D gene is TRBD1 (5 bases). CDR1 is SGDLS and CDR2 is YYNGEE in the germline V gene. V was pared by 0 bases and J by 0 bases, with 10 bases between. The CDR3 totals 15 residues. The CDR3 region has the DNA TGTGCCAGCAGCGTAGGACAGTGGAGCTCCTACGAGCAGTACTTC. Residues: CASSVGQWSSYEQYF.

The chain employs TRBV9 and TRBJ1-1, with D maybe TRBD1 (5 bases). V gave up 4 bases and J gave up 7 bases, with 20 bases separating them. CDR1 SGDLS and CDR2 YYNGEE come from the germline V gene. This CDR3 comprises 15 residues. CDR3 nucleotide sequence: TGTGCCAGCAGCCCGTCCCGGGACCTGGTAGGTGAAGCTTTCTTT. This codes for CASSPSRDLVGEAFF.

The V call is TRBV29-1, the J call TRBJ2-5; maybe TRBD1 (6 bases). With the DNA end fitting TRBJ2-7 better, the J assignment may be wrong. Germline V gene sequence: CDR1 SQVTM, CDR2 ANQGSEA. CDR3 length: 15 residues. CDR3 sequence: CSVEGEAAGAYEQYF. In DNA, the CDR3 is TGCAGCGTTGAGGGTGAGGCGGCAGGGGCGTACGAGCAGTACTTC.

The chain has TRBV19 and TRBJ1-1; D call uncertain. The length of the CDR3 is 13 residues. Germline V lookup: CDR1 LNHDA, CDR2 SQIVND (reference sequence). V was clipped by 7 bases and J by 2 bases, with 11 bases between them. The CDR3 sequence is CASKFKDNTEAFF. The CDR3 region has the DNA TGTGCCAGTAAATTTAAGGATAACACTGAAGCTTTCTTT.

The rearrangement links TRBV7-3 to TRBJ2-7; possibly TRBD2 for D (5 bases). V was clipped by 5 bases and J by 7 bases, with 9 bases between them. CDR3 length: 11 residues. Germline V CDR1 and CDR2: SGHTA, FQGTGA. The CDR3 region has the DNA TGTGCCAGCAGCAATGGCGGGGAGCAGTACTTC. Translation: CASSNGGEQYF.

The chain is built from TRBV5-6 and TRBJ1-3, with D tentatively TRBD1 (5 bases). The germline V gene has CDR1 SGHDT and CDR2 YYEEEE. The CDR3 consists of 15 residues. V lost 0 bases and J 7 bases, leaving 14 bases between the germline ends. This chain's CDR3 is CASSLGQSYRNTIYF. The CDR3 bases are TGTGCCAGCAGCTTGGGACAGTCTTATAGGAACACCATATATTTT.

V usage is TRBV19 and J usage is TRBJ1-1; D possibly corresponds to TRBD1 (5 bases). CDR3 size: 14 residues. Germline V CDR1 and CDR2: LNHDA, SQIVND (reference sequence). The V and J ends lost 6 bases and 1 base respectively, with 12 bases between them. The CDR3 bases are TGTGCCAGTAGCACACAGGTCCAGAACACTGAAGCTTTCTTT. Protein: CASSTQVQNTEAFF.

This chain joins TRBV15 and TRBJ1-4, with 9 bases lining up with TRBD1. The CDR3 totals 15 residues. Germline V gene lookup returns CDR1 LNHNV and CDR2 YYDKDF (reference sequence). V was pared by 3 bases and J by 5 bases, with 4 bases of the junction left unmatched. CDR3 protein: CATSSSGTGNEKLFF. The CDR3 DNA reads TGTGCCACCAGCAGTTCCGGGACAGGGAATGAAAAACTGTTTTTT.

The chain is built from TRBV5-1 and TRBJ1-1; 9 bases align to TRBD1. The CDR3 is 15 amino acids. The junction had 7 bases not matched to a gene; V was cut back by 4 bases and J by 3 bases. Germline V CDR1 and CDR2: SGHRS, YFSETQ. Here the CDR3 DNA reads TGCGCCAGCAGCCACGGGACAGGGAAGGACACTGAAGCTTTCTTT. Protein: CASSHGTGKDTEAFF. The variable domain in full, completed from reference TRBV5-1 and TRBJ1-1, reads KAGVTQTPRYLIKTRGQQVTLSCSPISGHRSVSWYQQTPGQGLQFLFEYFSETQRNKGNFPGRFSGRQFSNSRSEMNVSTLELGDSALYLCASSHGTGKDTEAFFGQGTRLTVV.

This chain links TRBV9 with TRBJ1-6; D remains unclear. CDR1 is SGDLS, CDR2 YYNGEE, per germline. CDR3 length: 15 amino acids. Trimming took off 0 bases at V and 6 bases at J, with 10 bases between the two ends. The CDR3 DNA sequence: TGTGCCAGCAGCGTAGAAGGGCAGCGTAATTCACCCCTCCACTTT. It specifies CASSVEGQRNSPLHF.

The rearrangement uses TRBV7-9 and TRBJ1-1; no clear D gene. This CDR3 is 11 amino acids long. V dropped 0 bases and J dropped 8 bases, with 4 bases sitting between them. CDR1 SEHNR and CDR2 FQNEAQ come from the germline V gene (reference sequence). The CDR3 reads CASSLAREAFF. In nucleotides, the CDR3 is TGTGCCAGCAGCTTAGCGCGGGAAGCTTTCTTT.

This clone was counted a few times. The chain has TRBV5-6 and TRBJ2-7; 7 bases match TRBD2. Germline V lookup: CDR1 SGHDT, CDR2 YYEEEE. CDR3 length equals 14 residues. The V gene end was trimmed by 4 bases and the J gene end by 4 bases; junction bases not matched to a gene: 8. The CDR3 is CASSGGEGMYEQYF. Here the CDR3 DNA reads TGTGCCAGCAGCGGTGGGGAGGGGATGTACGAGCAGTACTTC.

This chain connects TRBV18 to TRBJ2-3, with TRBD1 identical over 8 bases. V lost 2 bases and J lost 4; bases outside the gene matches: 5. CDR1 is KGHSH, CDR2 LQKENI, per germline. The CDR3 is 15 residues long. The CDR3 coding sequence is TGTGCCAGCTCACCATCTAGGACAGGGCCAGATACGCAGTATTTT. Translating gives CASSPSRTGPDTQYF.